Listed here are 25 T cell receptor beta chains from one sample, sequenced in a study of blood T cell repertoires in COVID-19. The table came from immunoSEQ multiplex PCR; TCRdb's copy has only in-frame clones and leaves some out. The sample shows 150,000 to 200,000 clones, roughly 80% of them seen only once. Specimen: PBMCs or T cells enriched from blood (not recorded which). The receptors derive from a woman aged 45-65 years who had recovered from COVID-19.

The chain is built from TRBV14 and TRBJ2-1; 14 nucleotides agree with TRBD2. Trimming cost V 4 bases and J 4 bases; bases outside gene matches: 18. The CDR3 consists of 21 residues. Germline-derived CDR1 and CDR2 are SGHDN and FVKESK. The CDR3 protein is CASSPRVSGTSGRRGYNEQFF. Here the CDR3 DNA reads TGTGCCAGCAGCCCGAGGGTTTCGGGGACTAGCGGGAGAAGGGGTTACAATGAGCAGTTCTTC.

The chain couples TRBV6-5 to TRBJ2-1; 7 bases align to TRBD2. The CDR3 contains 15 residues. After removal of 6 bases from V and 4 bases from J, the junction contained 9 bases not matched to a gene. In germline, CDR1 is MNHEY, CDR2 SVGAGI. The CDR3 protein is CASRLTGTTYNEQFF. In nucleotides, the CDR3 is TGTGCCAGCAGGCTAACCGGGACTACTTACAATGAGCAGTTCTTC.

The chain recombines TRBV6-4 with TRBJ2-2; D possibly corresponds to TRBD2 (5 bases). Between the trimmed V and J ends, which lost 6 bases and 0 bases, there was a span of 8 bases. The CDR3 contains 14 residues. CDR1 MRHNA and CDR2 SNTAGT come from the germline V gene. This CDR3 reads CASSREANTGELFF. The CDR3 coding sequence is TGTGCCAGCAGCCGGGAAGCGAACACCGGGGAGCTGTTTTTT.

The V and J genes are TRBV2 and TRBJ2-2; no definite D call. CDR1 SNHLY and CDR2 FYNNEI come from the germline V gene. Between the trimmed V and J ends, which lost 2 bases and 6 bases, there was a span of 13 bases. This CDR3 region has 15 residues. The CDR3 sequence: CASSESLAAPGELFF. CDR3 DNA sequence: TGTGCCAGCAGTGAATCATTAGCCGCTCCCGGGGAGCTGTTTTTT.

The rearrangement joins TRBV6-4 to TRBJ1-1; TRBD1 aligns across 7 bases. V gave up 6 bases and J gave up 6 bases; unmatched junction bases: 10. The CDR3 has 14 amino acids. Germline CDR1 reads MRHNA; CDR2 reads SNTAGT. The CDR3 DNA follows: TGTGCCAGCAGCTTATACGGGACAGCGTCTGAAGCTTTCTTT. It translates to CASSLYGTASEAFF.

This clone was found a few times. This chain joins TRBV7-8 and TRBJ1-2; D is ambiguous. CDR3 length: 14 residues. CDR1 is SGHVS and CDR2 is FQNEAQ in the germline V gene. Trimming took off 6 bases at V and 7 bases at J, with 18 bases between the two ends. The CDR3 sequence: CASSFDSVTRGYTF. CDR3 DNA: TGTGCCAGCAGTTTCGACTCCGTGACGCGTGGCTACACCTTC.

This clone appeared a few times. The chain uses TRBV6-1 and TRBJ2-1; 8 bases are a match to TRBD1. With 4 bases clipped from V and 9 bases from J, the junction kept 17 bases outside the gene matches. Germline V lookup: CDR1 MNHNS, CDR2 SASEGT. CDR3 length: 17 amino acids. The CDR3 reads CASSGGTYRGMMLEQFF. CDR3 sequence (DNA): TGTGCCAGCAGTGGAGGGACCTACAGGGGGATGATGCTTGAGCAGTTCTTC.

The chain is built from TRBV18 and TRBJ1-1; possible D gene TRBD1, 5 bases. V lost 6 bases and J lost 2, with 19 bases in between. The germline V gene has CDR1 KGHSH and CDR2 LQKENI. This CDR3 region has 16 residues. The CDR3 spells CASSLLAQDLNTEAFF. In DNA form, the CDR3 reads TGTGCCAGCTCGCTATTAGCACAGGATCTCAACACTGAAGCTTTCTTT.

This chain joins TRBV20-1 and TRBJ2-7, with D unclear. The germline V and J ends were trimmed by 6 bases and 3 bases, with 6 bases remaining between them. Germline CDR1 DFQATT, CDR2 SNEGSKA (reference sequence). The CDR3 runs 10 residues. The CDR3 loop is CSATDYEQYF. The CDR3 nucleotides read TGCAGTGCAACTGACTACGAGCAGTACTTC.

The rearrangement uses TRBV5-1 and TRBJ2-1, with a weak D call TRBD2 (5 bases). The V gene's germline CDR1 is SGHRS and CDR2 YFSETQ. Trimming took 3 bases from V and 8 from J, leaving 18 bases between them. This CDR3 is built from 15 residues. The DNA of the CDR3 is TGCGCCAGCAGCTCTTCCGGACTGGGAGTAGATGAGCAGTTCTTC. Encoded protein: CASSSSGLGVDEQFF.

The V and J genes are TRBV6-5 and TRBJ2-2, with 11 bases lining up with TRBD2. V shed 2 bases and J 6 bases; nucleotides not matched to a gene: 5. Germline assignment: CDR1 MNHEY and CDR2 SVGAGI. The CDR3 contains 16 residues. Here the CDR3 reads CASSYQLAGDSGELFF. The CDR3 DNA reads as TGTGCCAGCAGTTACCAACTAGCGGGAGATTCCGGGGAGCTGTTTTTT.

The chain combines TRBV5-6 with TRBJ2-7, with a weak D call TRBD1 (6 bases). This CDR3 comprises 14 residues. Germline V gene data show CDR1 as SGHDT and CDR2 as YYEEEE. The V end lost 3 bases, the J end lost 5 bases, and 15 bases lay between the germline ends. The CDR3 loop reads CASSSDRRGNEQYF. The DNA of the CDR3 is TGTGCCAGCAGCTCCGACAGGAGAGGGAACGAGCAGTACTTC.

This chain uses TRBV11-2 with TRBJ2-1, with 9 bases that match TRBD2. Per germline, CDR1 SGHAT and CDR2 FQNNGV. Trimming took 2 bases from V and 6 from J; bases not matched to a gene: 8. The CDR3 consists of 16 residues. Here the CDR3 reads CASSLTLGGRANEQFF. Written as DNA, the CDR3 is TGTGCCAGCAGCTTAACCCTCGGCGGGAGGGCCAATGAGCAGTTCTTC. The full variable domain, completed using reference TRBV11-2 and TRBJ2-1, is EAGVAQSPRYKIIEKRQSVAFWCNPISGHATLYWYQQILGQGPKLLIQFQNNGVVDDSQLPKDRFSAERLKGVDSTLKIQPAKLEDSAVYLCASSLTLGGRANEQFFGPGTRLTVL.

This clone was found once. This sequence joins TRBV5-1 and TRBJ2-3; 9 bases line up with TRBD2. V lost 0 bases, J lost 7 bases, and 9 bases stayed unmatched. The CDR3 runs 16 residues. The germline V gene has CDR1 SGHRS and CDR2 YFSETQ. The CDR3 is CASSLGAGAGGYTQYF. The CDR3 region has the DNA TGCGCCAGCAGCTTGGGTGCCGGAGCGGGAGGTTATACGCAGTATTTT.

With respect to this clone: Other DNA sequences in this sample translate to the same CDR3. The V and J genes are TRBV19 and TRBJ2-5; D unclear. Germline V gene lookup returns CDR1 LNHDA and CDR2 SQIVND (reference sequence). The CDR3 runs 11 residues. Trimming stripped 2 bases from V and 5 bases from J, with 3 bases between. DNA of the CDR3: TGTGCCAGTAGTATACGGGAGACCCAGTACTTC. Translating it yields CASSIRETQYF.

V and J are TRBV11-2 and TRBJ1-2, with 8 bases identical to TRBD1. The CDR3 is 15 amino acids. J was trimmed by 5 bases and V by 4 bases; bases with no gene match: 9. Germline-derived CDR1 and CDR2 are SGHAT and FQNNGV. DNA of the CDR3: TGTGCCAGCAGCTCCCCCGGGACAGGCGGGTATGGCTACACCTTC. Protein product: CASSSPGTGGYGYTF.

The chain joins TRBV6-5 to TRBJ2-1; 8 bases are shared with TRBD1. In germline, CDR1 is MNHEY, CDR2 SVGAGI. With 7 bases clipped from V and 4 bases from J, the junction kept 3 bases outside the gene matches. This CDR3 spans 13 amino acids. CDR3 nucleotides: TGTGCCAGCACAGGGGGCGCGTACAATGAGCAGTTCTTC. As protein: CASTGGAYNEQFF.

The sample holds one count of this clone. This chain connects TRBV11-3 to TRBJ2-3, with D perhaps matching TRBD1 (6 bases). Germline V gene lookup returns CDR1 SGHNT and CDR2 YENEEA. Between the trimmed V and J ends, which lost 2 bases and 6 bases, there was a span of 9 bases. The CDR3 extends over 13 amino acids. Here the CDR3 reads CASSLSRGDTQYF. CDR3 coding DNA: TGTGCCAGCAGCTTATCGAGGGGGGATACGCAGTATTTT.

V and J are TRBV27 and TRBJ2-3; TRBD2 aligns across 7 bases. V was clipped by 4 bases and J by 3 bases; unmatched bases: 7. Per germline, CDR1 MNHEY and CDR2 SMNVEV (reference sequence). The CDR3 length is 15 residues. CDR3 bases: TGTGCCAGCAGTTCCGTCCCGGGGGGTACAGATACGCAGTATTTT. Amino acid sequence: CASSSVPGGTDTQYF.

The V call is TRBV10-3, the J call TRBJ2-7, with 14 bases fitting TRBD2. Trimming removed 10 bases from V and 5 bases from J; junction bases left unmatched: 10. This CDR3 is built from 15 residues. CDR1 ENHRY and CDR2 SYGVKD come from the germline V gene. The CDR3 DNA is TGTGCCAACCTGACTAGCGGGAGGGCCGACCACGAGCAGTACTTC. This codes for CANLTSGRADHEQYF.

The rearrangement links TRBV27 to TRBJ1-5; D gene ambiguous. This CDR3 is built from 14 residues. With 0 bases removed from V and 1 base from J, the gap between germline ends came to 4 bases. CDR1 is MNHEY, CDR2 SMNVEV, per germline (reference sequence). This chain's CDR3 is CASSLSGSNQPQHF. In nucleotides, the CDR3 is TGTGCCAGCAGTTTATCGGGCAGCAATCAGCCCCAGCATTTT.

The genes are TRBV25-1 and TRBJ2-5, with D unresolved. Germline CDR1 is MGHDK and CDR2 is SYGVNS. This CDR3 contains 15 residues. Trimming left V 1 base short and J 4 bases short, with 13 bases between. The CDR3 reads CASSELRGSLETQYF. The CDR3 DNA reads TGTGCCAGCAGTGAATTACGCGGTAGCCTAGAGACCCAGTACTTC.

For the CDR3, the DNA is TGTGCCAGCAGTTACCGACAGGGGGCAGGCGGGGAGCTGTTTTTT. This codes for CASSYRQGAGGELFF. The chain links TRBV6-5 to TRBJ2-2; the match to TRBD1 covers 10 bases. This CDR3 has 15 amino acids. Germline V gene sequence: CDR1 MNHEY, CDR2 SVGAGI. Unmatched junction bases numbered 4, after V lost 2 bases and J lost 7 bases.

This clone appeared a few times. The chain carries TRBV18 and TRBJ2-2; 7 bases are shared with TRBD1. Germline V lookup: CDR1 KGHSH, CDR2 LQKENI. The CDR3 sequence is 16 residues long. V shed 3 bases and J 3 bases; nucleotides not matched to a gene: 7. Here the CDR3 reads CASSPRQGSDTGELFF. In nucleotides, the CDR3 is TGTGCCAGCTCACCCAGACAGGGCTCGGACACCGGGGAGCTGTTTTTT.

This clone appeared many times. The V gene is TRBV28, the J gene TRBJ1-2; D ambiguous. V lost 5 bases and J 4 bases, leaving 8 bases between the germline ends. Germline V lookup: CDR1 MDHEN, CDR2 SYDVKM. The CDR3 runs 12 residues. DNA for the CDR3: TGTGCCAGCAGTCCCTCTCTCTATGGCTACACCTTC. Protein: CASSPSLYGYTF.